These 22 T cell receptor beta chains were all obtained from the same sample, sequenced in a study of blood T cell repertoires in COVID-19. Profiling relied on immunoSEQ multiplex PCR, and the TCRdb table lists in-frame clones only, not all of them. There are 200,000 or so clones in the sample; around 80% occur only once, and approximately 6.9% lies in the top ten. Sample: peripheral blood. The receptors here all came from a human donor with acute or convalescent COVID-19. The donor label of this sample is uncertain.

The V call is TRBV12-3 or TRBV12-4, the J call TRBJ2-7, with D possibly matching TRBD2 (6 bases). Trimming removed 7 bases at V and 1 base at J, with 11 bases between. The CDR3 contains 13 residues. CDR3 bases: TGTGCCAGCAAAAGGGGAGGTTCCTACGAGCAGTACTTC. Its protein product is CASKRGGSYEQYF.

V and J are TRBV7-8 and TRBJ2-3; 7 bases are shared with TRBD2. Unmatched junction bases numbered 14, after V lost 2 bases and J lost 0 bases. CDR3 length equals 19 residues. Germline V gives CDR1 SGHVS, CDR2 FQNEAQ. The chain's CDR3 is CASSLTPQRASGSTDTQYF. The CDR3 region has the DNA TGTGCCAGCAGCTTAACCCCCCAGAGGGCTAGCGGTAGCACAGATACGCAGTATTTT.

The V call is TRBV2, the J call TRBJ1-1, with a possible D match to TRBD1 (5 bases). The CDR3 totals 16 residues. In germline, CDR1 is SNHLY, CDR2 FYNNEI. Trimming stripped 5 bases from V and 0 bases from J, with 16 bases between. The CDR3 nucleotides are TGTGCCAGCAGTTTCCAGGGTGTAAGAGTGAACACTGAAGCTTTCTTT. It specifies CASSFQGVRVNTEAFF. Full variable domain (outside the CDR3, taken from reference TRBV2 and TRBJ1-1): EPEVTQTPSHQVTQMGQEVILRCVPISNHLYFYWYRQILGQKVEFLVSFYNNEISEKSEIFDDQFSVERPDGSNFTLKIRSTKLEDSAMYFCASSFQGVRVNTEAFFGQGTRLTVV.

This rearrangement joins TRBV5-4 to TRBJ2-2, with 11 bases matching TRBD2. Germline CDR1 reads SGHNT; CDR2 reads YYREEE (reference sequence). V was clipped by 0 bases and J by 0 bases; unmatched bases: 4. The CDR3 totals 18 residues. The CDR3 region is CASSLDTSGRTNTGELFF. The CDR3 region has the DNA TGTGCCAGCAGCTTGGATACTAGCGGGAGAACGAACACCGGGGAGCTGTTTTTT.

J is TRBJ2-1 and V is TRBV5-4; tentative D call: TRBD2 (6 bases). Germline V CDR1 and CDR2: SGHNT, YYREEE (reference sequence). The CDR3 runs to 15 residues. The V and J ends lost 0 bases and 7 bases respectively, with 14 bases between them. In DNA, the CDR3 is TGTGCCAGCAGCTTGGGGGGACTGGCGGGAAATGAGCAGTTCTTC. Protein sequence: CASSLGGLAGNEQFF. The whole variable domain, remainder taken from reference TRBV5-4 and TRBJ2-1, is ETGVTQSPTHLIKTRGQQVTLRCSSQSGHNTVSWYQQALGQGPQFIFQYYREEENGRGNFPPRFSGLQFPNYSSELNVNALELDDSALYLCASSLGGLAGNEQFFGPGTRLTVL.

This chain links TRBV18 with TRBJ1-4; 8 bases map to TRBD1. J was trimmed by 8 bases and V by 6 bases; bases with no gene match: 8. Germline V gene data show CDR1 as KGHSH and CDR2 as LQKENI. The length of the CDR3 is 14 residues. CDR3 residues: CASSGQGEREKLFF. CDR3 coding DNA: TGTGCCAGCTCTGGACAGGGTGAACGGGAAAAACTGTTTTTT.

This chain connects TRBV10-3 to TRBJ2-3; D may be TRBD1 (6 bases). CDR3 size: 12 residues. V lost 10 bases and J lost 4, with 12 bases in between. CDR1 ENHRY and CDR2 SYGVKD come from the germline V gene. The CDR3: CATSDSADTQYF. CDR3 nucleotide sequence: TGTGCCACCTCGGACAGTGCAGATACGCAGTATTTT.

The chain is built from TRBV19 and TRBJ2-7; 7 nucleotides match TRBD1. The CDR3 is 14 amino acids. Trimming cost V 4 bases and J 2 bases; bases outside gene matches: 5. Germline CDR1 reads LNHDA; CDR2 reads SQIVND (reference sequence). CDR3 nucleotides: TGTGCCAGTAGTAGGGACAGCTCTCCCTACGAGCAGTACTTC. It yields the protein CASSRDSSPYEQYF. The full variable domain, rest sourced from reference TRBV19 and TRBJ2-7, is DGGITQSPKYLFRKEGQNVTLSCEQNLNHDAMYWYRQDPGQGLRLIYYSQIVNDFQKGDIAEGYSVSREKKESFPLTVTSAQKNPTAFYLCASSRDSSPYEQYFGPGTRLTVT.

This chain links TRBV11-3 with TRBJ2-3; D gene unclear. CDR3 length: 13 residues. The germline V gene has CDR1 SGHNT and CDR2 YENEEA. Trimming shortened V by 1 base and J by 6 bases, and 8 bases separated the two germline ends. The CDR3 region is CASSLGQRDTQYF. The CDR3 nucleotides read TGTGCCAGCAGCTTAGGGCAGAGGGATACGCAGTATTTT.

The gene calls are TRBV3-1 (or the pseudogene TRBV3-2) and TRBJ1-3; D call uncertain. CDR3 length: 13 amino acids. CDR1 and CDR2 (germline): LGHDT, YNNKEL (reference sequence). V dropped 4 bases and J dropped 4 bases, with 8 bases sitting between them. CDR3 loop: CASSLLSGNTIYF. CDR3 DNA: TGTGCCAGCAGCCTTCTATCCGGAAACACCATATATTTT.

V usage is TRBV7-3 and J usage is TRBJ2-2, with TRBD1 identical over 9 bases. The junction had 4 bases not matched to a gene; V was cut back by 5 bases and J by 0 bases. The CDR3 is made up of 16 amino acids. Germline values: CDR1 SGHTA, CDR2 FQGTGA. CDR3 sequence reads: CASSLQGASNTGELFF. In DNA form, the CDR3 reads TGTGCCAGCAGCCTACAGGGGGCGTCGAACACCGGGGAGCTGTTTTTT.

The V and J genes are TRBV7-9 and TRBJ2-7, with TRBD2 matching over 14 bases. This CDR3 has 18 residues. Germline CDR1 SEHNR, CDR2 FQNEAQ (reference sequence). The V and J ends lost 4 bases and 2 bases, in that order; junction bases with no gene match: 10. Here the CDR3 reads CASSSRLAGGPGAYEQYF. CDR3 DNA sequence: TGTGCCAGCAGCTCACGACTAGCGGGAGGGCCCGGAGCCTACGAGCAGTACTTC.

This clone was seen a few times. The chain uses TRBV5-1 and TRBJ2-1; maybe TRBD2 (5 bases). Between the trimmed V and J ends, which lost 5 bases and 6 bases, there was a span of 18 bases. The CDR3 loop spans 15 amino acids. The germline V gene encodes CDR1 SGHRS and CDR2 YFSETQ. CDR3 protein: CASSGGFRLGNEQFF. In nucleotides, the CDR3 is TGCGCCAGCAGTGGCGGGTTTAGGTTGGGCAATGAGCAGTTCTTC.

The gene calls are TRBV5-5 and TRBJ1-4; the D is unclear. Germline assignment: CDR1 SGHKS and CDR2 YYEKEE (reference sequence). Trimming took off 1 base at V and 7 bases at J, with 11 bases between the two ends. The CDR3 is 14 residues long. CDR3 in amino acids: CASSLTEVGEKLFF. In nucleotides, the CDR3 is TGTGCCAGCAGCTTGACGGAGGTGGGTGAAAAACTGTTTTTT.

This clone is a singleton in its sample. This chain uses TRBV5-6 with TRBJ2-5, with D possibly TRBD2 on 5 matching bases. The CDR3 totals 14 residues. The germline V and J ends were trimmed by 2 bases and 4 bases, with 12 bases remaining between them. Germline V gene sequence: CDR1 SGHDT, CDR2 YYEEEE. The CDR3 sequence: CASSFRGRRETQYF. Here the CDR3 DNA reads TGTGCCAGCAGCTTTAGAGGGCGCAGAGAGACCCAGTACTTC. Full variable domain (rest looked up from reference TRBV5-6 and TRBJ2-5): DAGVTQSPTHLIKTRGQQVTLRCSPKSGHDTVSWYQQALGQGPQFIFQYYEEEERQRGNFPDRFSGHQFPNYSSELNVNALLLGDSALYLCASSFRGRRETQYFGPGTRLLVL.

The rearrangement joins TRBV7-2 to TRBJ1-6; no firm D call. Trimming cost V 5 bases and J 7 bases, with 15 bases left between them. Germline values: CDR1 SGHTA, CDR2 FQGNSA. CDR3 size: 15 residues. The CDR3 loop reads CASSQRVGYNSPLHF. The CDR3 nucleotides read TGTGCCAGCAGCCAGAGGGTAGGGTACAATTCACCCCTCCACTTT.

The chain links TRBV30 to TRBJ2-7; the D gene is possibly TRBD2 (5 bases). Trimming cost V 2 bases and J 2 bases, with 10 bases left between them. CDR3 length: 13 residues. The V gene's germline CDR1 is GTSNPN and CDR2 SVGIG (reference sequence). CDR3 protein: CAWSNSGPYEQYF. CDR3 in DNA: TGTGCCTGGAGTAACAGCGGCCCCTACGAGCAGTACTTC.

For this clone: Additional DNA sequences in this sample encode the identical CDR3. The rearrangement joins TRBV12-3 or TRBV12-4 to TRBJ1-1; D unresolved. The ends were cut back, 1 base at V and 5 bases at J, with 8 bases in the middle. The CDR3 is 13 amino acids. As DNA, the CDR3 is TGTGCCAGCAGTTTAGGTGGGCCGACTGAAGCTTTCTTT. Protein sequence: CASSLGGPTEAFF.

With regard to this clone: Other DNA sequences in this sample translate to the same CDR3. The V and J genes are TRBV5-1 and TRBJ1-4; D may be TRBD1 (5 bases). Trimming shortened V by 7 bases and J by 8 bases, and 15 bases separated the two germline ends. The CDR3 spans 13 residues. The V gene's germline CDR1 is SGHRS and CDR2 YFSETQ. The CDR3: CASSGGLNEKLFF. The CDR3 coding sequence is TGCGCCAGCTCCGGGGGGTTGAACGAAAAACTGTTTTTT.

The chain couples TRBV7-8 to TRBJ1-2, with a tentative D call TRBD1 (6 bases). V was clipped by 5 bases and J by 2 bases, with 21 bases between them. Germline CDR1 and CDR2: SGHVS and FQNEAQ. There are 17 residues in the CDR3. The CDR3 bases are TGTGCCAGCAGCCCCCGGACAGACCCAATTAGGAACTATGGCTACACCTTC. This encodes CASSPRTDPIRNYGYTF.

The chain combines TRBV30 with TRBJ2-5; D is unresolved. Trimming cost V 5 bases and J 5 bases, with 15 bases left between them. The germline gives CDR1 GTSNPN, CDR2 SVGIG (reference sequence). CDR3 length: 13 residues. As DNA, the CDR3 is TGTGCCTGGTTGGGTCGTGAGGCCGAGACCCAGTACTTC. Protein sequence: CAWLGREAETQYF.

The rearrangement links TRBV6-2 or TRBV6-3 to TRBJ2-3, with 12 bases identical to TRBD2. V lost 6 bases, J lost 5 bases, and 15 bases stayed unmatched. The CDR3 covers 18 residues. Germline CDR1 reads MNHEY; CDR2 reads SVGEGT. The CDR3 nucleotides are TGTGCCAGCAGCCGTCAGGGTCCGACTAGCGGGAGTGGAGATACGCAGTATTTT. It translates to CASSRQGPTSGSGDTQYF.